The 3 T cell receptor beta chains given below trace back to one sample, sequenced in a study of T cells in Graves' hyperthyroidism and ophthalmopathy. Using RNA transcripts as the source, TCR beta CDR3 regions were amplified. In the first-round RT-PCR of the TCR CDR3, the HTBI primer set was used. Using its own MiXCR run on the multiplex PCR reads, TCRdb lists one record per CDR3 protein. The sample records over 650,000 distinct CDR3 sequences, over 40% being singletons. The source material was peripheral blood or thyroid tissue (not recorded which). The receptor set was obtained from an adult man with Graves' disease, either hyperthyroidism or ophthalmopathy (not recorded which).

This clonotype appeared many times. The chain joins TRBV24-1 to TRBJ2-7, with 7 bases matching TRBD2. The CDR3 totals 14 residues. Germline trimming cut 3 bases from V and 4 bases from J; bases unmatched to any gene: 5. CDR1 is KGHDR and CDR2 is SFDVKD in the germline V gene. The CDR3 sequence: CATSDAGVRYEQYF. For the CDR3, the DNA is TGTGCCACCAGTGATGCGGGAGTTCGGTACGAGCAGTACTTC.

Remarks on this clonotype: This could be a read error, since a much larger clone is one nucleotide away. This chain connects TRBV7-8 to TRBJ2-2, with 8 bases lining up with TRBD1. Germline CDR1 and CDR2: SGHVS and FQNEAQ. The CDR3 consists of 15 residues. Unmatched junction bases numbered 8, after V lost 5 bases and J lost 6 bases. The CDR3 here is CASSGDRRSAGELFF. CDR3 DNA: TGTGCCAGCAGCGGGGACAGGAGATCCGCCGGGGAGCTGTTTTTT.

Here the CDR3 reads CATTGTEAFF. The CDR3 DNA reads as TGTGCCACGACCGGGACCGAAGCTTTCTTT. The chain links TRBV10-3 to TRBJ1-1; D perhaps matches TRBD1 (5 bases). This CDR3 has 10 residues. V was clipped by 10 bases and J by 8 bases, with 11 bases between them. Germline V gives CDR1 ENHRY, CDR2 SYGVKD.